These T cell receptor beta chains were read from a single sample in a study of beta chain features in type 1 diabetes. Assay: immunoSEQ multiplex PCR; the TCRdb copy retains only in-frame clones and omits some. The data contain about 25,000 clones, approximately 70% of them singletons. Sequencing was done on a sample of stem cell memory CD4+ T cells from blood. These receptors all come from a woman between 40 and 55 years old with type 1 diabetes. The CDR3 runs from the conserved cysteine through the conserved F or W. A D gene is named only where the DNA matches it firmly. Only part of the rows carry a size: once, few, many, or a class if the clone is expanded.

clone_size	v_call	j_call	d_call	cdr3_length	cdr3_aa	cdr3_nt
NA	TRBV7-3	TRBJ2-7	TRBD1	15	CASSLWTGRTYEQYF	TGTGCCAGCAGCCTCTGGACAGGGCGGACCTACGAGCAGTACTTC
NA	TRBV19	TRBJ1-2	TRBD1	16	CASSLEPGTAIYGYTF	TGTGCCAGTAGTCTCGAACCCGGGACAGCAATCTATGGCTACACCTTC
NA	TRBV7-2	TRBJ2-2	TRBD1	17	CASSARWRTGGNGELFF	TGTGCCAGCAGCGCTCGGTGGAGGACAGGGGGTAACGGGGAGCTGTTTTTT
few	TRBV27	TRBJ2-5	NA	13	CASSFGQQGTQYF	TGTGCCAGCAGTTTCGGACAGCAAGGGACCCAGTACTTC
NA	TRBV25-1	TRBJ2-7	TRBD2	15	CASSDSTSGGYEQYF	TGTGCCAGCTCCGACTCGACTAGCGGGGGCTACGAGCAGTACTTC
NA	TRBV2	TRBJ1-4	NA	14	CASSEETPIGKLFF	TGTGCCAGCAGTGAAGAGACACCAATCGGAAAACTGTTTTTT
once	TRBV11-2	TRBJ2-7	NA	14	CASSLDRRVSKQYF	TGTGCCAGCAGCTTAGATCGCAGGGTTTCAAAGCAGTACTTC
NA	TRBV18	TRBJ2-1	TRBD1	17	CASSPPEGTGLADEQFF	TGTGCCAGCTCACCACCGGAAGGGACAGGGTTAGCGGATGAGCAGTTCTTC
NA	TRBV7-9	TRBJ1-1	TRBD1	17	CASSSVPGQGGNTEAFF	TGTGCCAGCAGCTCAGTCCCGGGACAGGGGGGGAACACTGAAGCTTTCTTT
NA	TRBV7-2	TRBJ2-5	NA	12	CASSLVRETQYF	TGTGCCAGCAGCTTAGTTAGAGAGACCCAGTACTTC
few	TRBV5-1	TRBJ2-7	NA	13	CASSLFVRNEQYF	TGCGCCAGCAGCTTGTTTGTTAGAAACGAGCAGTACTTC
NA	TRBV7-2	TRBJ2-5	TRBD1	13	CASSTTGIITQYF	TGTGCCAGCAGCACGACAGGGATCATCACCCAGTACTTC
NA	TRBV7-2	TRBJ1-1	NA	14	CASSLSAGDTEAFF	TGTGCCAGCAGCTTATCCGCGGGTGACACTGAAGCTTTCTTT
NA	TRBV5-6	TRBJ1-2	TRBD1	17	CASSFSPKTGSWSGYTF	TGTGCCAGCAGCTTTTCCCCCAAGACAGGGAGCTGGTCCGGCTACACCTTC
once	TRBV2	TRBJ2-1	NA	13	CASRVAEYNEQFF	TGTGCCAGCCGTGTAGCAGAGTACAATGAGCAGTTCTTC
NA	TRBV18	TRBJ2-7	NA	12	CASSPGQAEQYF	TGTGCCAGCTCCCCCGGACAAGCCGAGCAGTACTTC
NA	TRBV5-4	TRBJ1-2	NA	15	CASRPGRGGDYGYTF	TGTGCCAGCAGGCCTGGGAGGGGGGGAGACTATGGCTACACCTTC
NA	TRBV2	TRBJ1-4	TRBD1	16	CASSRDRAASNEKLFF	TGTGCCAGCAGTAGGGACAGGGCCGCATCTAATGAAAAACTGTTTTTT
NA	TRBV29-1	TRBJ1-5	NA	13	CSTEDAPGQPQHF	TGCAGCACAGAAGACGCCCCAGGCCAGCCCCAGCATTTT
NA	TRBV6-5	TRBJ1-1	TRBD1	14	CASSRDREKGEAFF	TGTGCCAGCAGTCGGGACAGGGAAAAAGGTGAAGCTTTCTTT
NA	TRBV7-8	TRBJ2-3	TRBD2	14	CASRYSGGTDTQYF	TGTGCCAGCAGATACAGCGGGGGCACAGATACGCAGTATTTT
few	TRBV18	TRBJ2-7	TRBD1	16	CASSRLSGTDSYEQYF	TGTGCCAGCTCACGACTTTCCGGGACAGACTCCTACGAGCAGTACTTC
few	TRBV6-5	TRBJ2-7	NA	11	CASSYSEEQYF	TGTGCCAGCAGTTACTCGGAGGAGCAGTACTTC
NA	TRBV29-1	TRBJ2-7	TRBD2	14	CSVALAGVSYEQYF	TGCAGCGTTGCCCTAGCGGGGGTGTCCTACGAGCAGTACTTC
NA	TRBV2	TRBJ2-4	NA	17	CASSEKPGSLAKNIQYF	TGTGCCAGCAGTGAAAAGCCGGGGTCTTTAGCCAAAAACATTCAGTACTTC
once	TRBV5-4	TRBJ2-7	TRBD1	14	CASRVRQGQGEQYF	TGTGCCAGCAGGGTGCGACAGGGTCAAGGGGAGCAGTACTTC
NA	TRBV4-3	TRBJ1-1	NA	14	CASSRQTGNTEAFF	TGCGCCAGCAGCCGCCAAACTGGGAACACTGAAGCTTTCTTT
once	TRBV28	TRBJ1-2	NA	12	CASSLEDYGYTF	TGTGCCAGCAGTTTAGAGGACTATGGCTACACCTTC
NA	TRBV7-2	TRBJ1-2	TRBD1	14	CASSPGGLGYGYTF	TGTGCCAGCAGCCCAGGGGGTCTGGGCTATGGCTACACCTTC
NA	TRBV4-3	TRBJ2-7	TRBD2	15	CASSLSGRGDYEQYF	TGCGCCAGCAGCCTGAGCGGGAGGGGAGACTACGAGCAGTACTTC
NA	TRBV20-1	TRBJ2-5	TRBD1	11	CSEWTGVTQYF	TGCAGTGAGTGGACAGGGGTGACCCAGTACTTC
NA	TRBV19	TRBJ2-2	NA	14	CATADQGYPGELFF	TGTGCCACCGCGGACCAGGGGTACCCCGGGGAGCTGTTTTTT
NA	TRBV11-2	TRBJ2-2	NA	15	CASSPGLSQVGELFF	TGTGCCAGCAGCCCGGGACTCTCTCAGGTCGGGGAGCTGTTTTTT
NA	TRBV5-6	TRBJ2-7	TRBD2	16	CASSWGLAGFSYEQYF	TGTGCCAGCAGCTGGGGACTAGCCGGATTCTCCTACGAGCAGTACTTC
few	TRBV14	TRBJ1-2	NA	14	CASSQVTGHYGYTF	TGTGCCAGCAGCCAAGTAACAGGCCACTATGGCTACACCTTC
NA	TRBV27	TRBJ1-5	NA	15	CASSLLSRVDQPQHF	TGTGCCAGCAGTTTATTGTCTAGAGTGGATCAGCCCCAGCATTTT
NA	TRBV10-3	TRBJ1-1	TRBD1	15	CAIRNRGNGNTEAFF	TGTGCCATCAGAAACAGGGGGAACGGAAACACTGAAGCTTTCTTT
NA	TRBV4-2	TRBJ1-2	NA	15	CASSQDPLGNYGYTF	TGTGCCAGCAGCCAAGATCCTCTAGGCAACTATGGCTACACCTTC
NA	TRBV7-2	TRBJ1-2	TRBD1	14	CASSRGDRDYGYTF	TGTGCCAGCAGCCGCGGTGACAGGGACTATGGCTACACCTTC
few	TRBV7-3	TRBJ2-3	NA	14	CASSPGYPADTQYF	TGTGCCAGCAGCCCGGGATACCCAGCAGATACGCAGTATTTT
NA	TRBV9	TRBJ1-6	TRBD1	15	CASSRQGQGSSPLHF	TGTGCCAGCAGCAGACAGGGGCAGGGAAGCTCACCCCTCCACTTT
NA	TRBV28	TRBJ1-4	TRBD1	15	CASSLSGQANEKLFF	TGTGCCAGCAGTTTATCGGGACAGGCTAATGAAAAACTGTTTTTT
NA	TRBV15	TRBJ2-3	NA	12	CATSRVSNTQYF	TGTGCCACCAGCAGAGTTAGCAATACGCAGTATTTT
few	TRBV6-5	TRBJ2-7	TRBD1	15	CASSPQTGASYEQYF	TGTGCCAGCAGTCCCCAGACAGGGGCGTCCTACGAGCAGTACTTC
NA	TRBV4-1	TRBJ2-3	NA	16	CASSQGRRAATDTQYF	TGCGCCAGCAGCCAAGGAAGGAGGGCGGCGACAGATACGCAGTATTTT
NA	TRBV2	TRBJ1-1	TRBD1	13	CASRLTGGTEAFF	TGTGCCAGCAGGCTCACAGGGGGCACTGAAGCTTTCTTT
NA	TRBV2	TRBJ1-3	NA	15	CASKDIQGSGNTIYF	TGTGCCAGCAAAGACATACAGGGATCAGGAAACACCATATATTTT
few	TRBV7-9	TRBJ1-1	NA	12	CASSLLQGEAFF	TGTGCCAGCAGCTTATTGCAGGGCGAAGCTTTCTTT
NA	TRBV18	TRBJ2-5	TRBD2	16	CASSPFREAVGETQYF	TGTGCCAGCTCACCCTTTCGGGAGGCGGTTGGGGAGACCCAGTACTTC
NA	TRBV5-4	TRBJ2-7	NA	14	CASSFGPGFNEQYF	TGTGCCAGCAGCTTTGGCCCAGGGTTCAACGAGCAGTACTTC
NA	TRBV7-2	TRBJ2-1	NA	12	CASSLVRDEQFF	TGTGCCAGCAGCTTAGTGAGGGATGAGCAGTTCTTC
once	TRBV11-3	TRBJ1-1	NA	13	CASSLRISTEAFF	TGTGCCAGCAGCTTAAGAATCAGCACTGAAGCTTTCTTT
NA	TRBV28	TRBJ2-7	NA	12	CASSLQGDEQYF	TGTGCCAGCAGTTTGCAGGGCGACGAGCAGTACTTC
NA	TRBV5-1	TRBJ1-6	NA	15	CASSFREPLGSPLHF	TGCGCCAGCAGCTTCAGGGAACCACTTGGTTCACCCCTCCACTTT
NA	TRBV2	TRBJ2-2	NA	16	CASSPRGVGGTGELFF	TGTGCCAGCAGCCCCAGGGGGGTAGGTGGCACCGGGGAGCTGTTTTTT
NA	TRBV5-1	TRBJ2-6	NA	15	CASSLERAGANVLTF	TGCGCCAGCAGCTTGGAGCGGGCTGGGGCCAACGTCCTGACTTTC
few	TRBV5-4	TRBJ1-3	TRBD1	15	CASSPGGLFGNTIYF	TGTGCCAGCAGCCCAGGGGGACTCTTTGGAAACACCATATATTTT
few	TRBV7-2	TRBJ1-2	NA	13	CASSLARGAGYTF	TGTGCCAGCAGCTTAGCGCGGGGGGCGGGCTACACCTTC
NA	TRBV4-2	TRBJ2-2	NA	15	CASSLELANTGELFF	TGTGCCAGCAGCTTGGAACTAGCGAACACCGGGGAGCTGTTTTTT